This TCR beta chain was identified during a study of cytomegalovirus exposure and HLA in healthy donors. The CDR3 runs to 15 residues. The germline CDR1 and CDR2 sequences are SEHNR and FQNEAQ (reference sequence). V gave up 1 base and J gave up 1 base, with 10 bases separating them. The table came from immunoSEQ multiplex PCR; TCRdb's copy has only in-frame clones and leaves some out. The table has roughly 120,000 clones, over 75% seen once. The chain couples TRBV7-9 to TRBJ1-2; D gene unclear. Specimen: PBMCs. The TCR originated in a woman aged 30 to 39 in good health and CMV-seronegative. The CDR3 region is CASSLGFSDNYGYTF. DNA of the CDR3: TGTGCCAGCAGCTTAGGCTTCTCAGATAACTATGGCTACACCTTC.